These 5 T cell receptor beta chains share one sample of origin, sequenced in a study of regulatory T cells in long-lasting Graves disease. Stated time point: newly diagnosed GD, antithyroid drugs for less than 3 months. Generation of the TCR library employed RNA extracted from PBMCs. Investigators prepared the TCR beta libraries by applying iRepertoire HTBI primers and Arm-PCR of CDR3 regions. One entry per CDR3 protein results from TCRdb running MiXCR on the multiplex PCR reads. The profile shows roughly 380,000 distinct CDR3 sequences, around 15% of them singletons. The material was peripheral blood mononuclear cells (PBMCs), obtained at new diagnosis, from a patient treated with antithyroid drugs. These receptors were collected from a female donor with Graves disease.

The sample holds many counts of this clonotype. J is TRBJ2-6 and V is TRBV27; D is possibly TRBD2 (6 bases). The CDR3 covers 20 residues. The V end was cut by 6 bases, the J end by 0 bases, with 24 bases between. CDR1 is MNHEY and CDR2 is SMNVEV in the germline V gene (reference sequence). The CDR3 here is CASSPAVLGRGSSGANVLTF. CDR3 DNA sequence: TGTGCCAGCAGCCCCGCTGTCCTAGGGCGGGGAAGCTCTGGGGCCAACGTCCTGACTTTC.

Ten or more counts support this clonotype. J is TRBJ2-7 and V is TRBV27; D not certain. Trimming cost V 4 bases and J 6 bases, with 13 bases left between them. Germline V CDR1 and CDR2: MNHEY, SMNVEV (reference sequence). The CDR3 is made up of 13 amino acids. The CDR3 DNA is TGTGCCAGCAGTTCAGACCCCGTCCGCGAGCAGTACTTC. Translated: CASSSDPVREQYF.

This rearrangement joins TRBV6-5 to TRBJ2-1, with D maybe TRBD1 (5 bases). Germline V gene data show CDR1 as MNHEY and CDR2 as SVGAGI. V gave up 0 bases and J gave up 13 bases, with 25 bases separating them. This CDR3 is 17 amino acids long. In nucleotides, the CDR3 is TGTGCCAGCAGTTACTCTCGATCGCGACAGCTCCGAGAGACCCAGTTCTTC. This encodes CASSYSRSRQLRETQFF.

This clonotype was counted ten times or more. This chain links TRBV30 with TRBJ1-6; 7 nucleotides agree with TRBD1. In germline, CDR1 is GTSNPN, CDR2 SVGIG (reference sequence). J was trimmed by 6 bases and V by 1 base; bases with no gene match: 9. CDR3 length: 16 amino acids. CDR3 sequence (DNA): TGTGCCTGGAGTGAGGGCCACACAGGGGCTAATTCACCCCTCCACTTT. Amino acid sequence: CAWSEGHTGANSPLHF.

This clonotype was recorded at least ten times. The rearrangement uses TRBV12-3 or TRBV12-4 and TRBJ2-6, with D tentatively TRBD1 (6 bases). The CDR3 has 16 amino acids. Trimming pared 1 base from V and 0 bases from J, leaving 7 bases between. CDR3 sequence reads: CASSLGQVSGANVLTF. In DNA, the CDR3 is TGTGCCAGCAGTTTAGGACAGGTCTCTGGGGCCAACGTCCTGACTTTC.